A selection of T cell receptor beta chains follows, all from one sample in a study of shared clonotypes between healthy human individuals. Repertoires were generated with immunoSEQ multiplex PCR, while TCRdb's copy carries only in-frame clones and drops some. This table has approximately 940,000 clones, 76% appearing once. The sample comprised memory CD4+ T cells sorted from blood. These receptors were collected from a man aged 18 to 30 in good health. The CDR3 runs from the conserved cysteine through the conserved F or W. D genes are given only for firm matches. Some rows mark clone size as missing; the rest say once, few, many or name a class of expanded clone.

TRBJ1-1	TRBV7-2	NA	NA	CASRHDSSRGNTEAFF	TGTGCCAGCAGGCATGACAGCTCCAGGGGGAACACTGAAGCTTTCTTT
TRBJ2-3	TRBV19	NA	TRBD2	CASRRAGGTDTQYF	TGTGCCAGTAGGAGGGCGGGGGGGACAGATACGCAGTATTTT
TRBJ1-5	TRBV28	few	NA	CASSHRVAAQPQHF	TGTGCCAGCAGCCATAGGGTAGCGGCTCAGCCCCAGCATTTT
TRBJ2-1	TRBV18	NA	NA	CASSPPRGGKNEQFF	TGTGCCAGCTCACCACCGAGGGGGGGGAAGAATGAGCAGTTCTTC
TRBJ1-3	TRBV2	NA	NA	CATQVGERNTIYF	TGTGCCACCCAGGTGGGGGAACGAAACACCATATATTTT
TRBJ1-1	TRBV7-9	few	NA	CASSLSYQNTEAFF	TGTGCCAGCAGCTTATCGTACCAGAACACTGAAGCTTTCTTT
TRBJ2-2	TRBV6-1	many	TRBD2	CASSPTSGGELFF	TGTGCCAGCAGCCCCACTAGCGGCGGGGAGCTGTTTTTT
TRBJ2-5	TRBV25-1	NA	NA	CASSEGKTQYF	TGTGCCAGCAGTGAAGGGAAGACCCAGTACTTC
TRBJ2-7	TRBV5-5	NA	NA	CASSLVTGSAYEQYF	TGTGCCAGCAGCTTGGTCACAGGATCAGCCTACGAGCAGTACTTC
TRBJ2-2	TRBV5-8	NA	NA	CASSFSTKNTGELFF	TGTGCCAGCAGCTTTTCGACTAAGAACACCGGGGAGCTGTTTTTT
TRBJ2-7	TRBV21-1	NA	NA	CASSKLPPAGVGEQYF	TGTGCCAGCAGCAAACTTCCGCCGGCGGGAGTGGGGGAGCAGTACTTC
TRBJ1-6	TRBV5-8	NA	NA	CASSSRGFYNSPLHF	TGTGCCAGCAGCAGCAGGGGTTTCTACAATTCACCCCTCCACTTT
TRBJ2-7	TRBV6-1	NA	TRBD1	CASNEGQIHYEQYF	TGTGCCAGCAACGAGGGACAGATTCACTACGAGCAGTACTTC
TRBJ2-1	TRBV2	NA	TRBD2	CASNRLAGGTRNEQFF	TGTGCCAGCAACCGACTAGCGGGAGGGACCCGGAATGAGCAGTTCTTC
TRBJ1-5	TRBV19	NA	NA	CASSIAGTQDQPQHF	TGTGCCAGTAGTATTGCAGGAACGCAAGACCAGCCCCAGCATTTT
TRBJ2-7	TRBV21-1	NA	NA	CASSTRGRVTYEQYF	TGTGCCAGCAGCACCCGCGGCAGGGTAACCTACGAGCAGTACTTC
TRBJ2-7	TRBV7-2	NA	TRBD2	CASSPDAGRAPSEQYF	TGTGCCAGCAGCCCAGACGCCGGGAGGGCGCCGTCAGAGCAGTACTTC